This T cell receptor beta chain was captured by sequencing in a study of beta chain features in type 1 diabetes. Expressed TCRB transcripts were sequenced because the entire RNA isolate underwent reverse transcription. The read count averaged around 3.6 million across naive, central memory and regulatory T cell samples. The protocol was immunoSEQ multiplex PCR, while the TCRdb copy is restricted to in-frame clones and leaves out a portion. The sample lists 140,000 to 150,000 clones, about an eighth occurring once. Points on this clone: Its target is unknown.

Study-level points and caveats: The similarity of naive, central memory and Treg TCRB repertoires appeared greater among patients than among healthy donors. TCRB CDR3 length was moderately but significantly reduced in all four CD4+ subsets of Type 1 diabetes patients.

The TCR was taken from a man aged 18 to 30 with type 1 diabetes. The sample comprised central memory CD4+ T cells from blood.

CDR3 sequence reads: CASSRPSGGYGYTF. The CDR3 coding sequence is TGTGCCAGCAGTCGCCCATCGGGGGGCTATGGCTACACCTTC. This chain uses TRBV28 with TRBJ1-2, with a weak D call TRBD1 (5 bases). Trimming took 5 bases from V and 4 from J, leaving 14 bases between them. This CDR3 contains 14 residues. CDR1 and CDR2 (germline): MDHEN, SYDVKM.